The 25 T cell receptor beta chains given below trace back to one sample, sequenced in a study of T cell responses to AZD1222 COVID-19 vaccine. Here immunoSEQ multiplex PCR was the method, and the copy in TCRdb shows in-frame clones only, minus some. The table lists about 150,000 clones, 80% to 95% of them singletons, with 1% to 1.5% in the top ten. The starting material was peripheral blood, obtained 28 days after the second AZD1222 dose. These receptors all come from an adult who received the AZD1222 COVID-19 vaccine.

This chain uses TRBV7-2 with TRBJ2-7, with D possibly being TRBD1 (6 bases). The CDR3 sequence is 16 residues long. Germline assignment: CDR1 SGHTA and CDR2 FQGNSA. Trimming cost V 3 bases and J 5 bases, with 20 bases left between them. CDR3 in amino acids: CASSFWGSGQFNEQYF. The CDR3 coding sequence is TGTGCCAGCAGCTTTTGGGGGTCCGGACAGTTCAACGAGCAGTACTTC. The whole variable domain, filled in from reference TRBV7-2 and TRBJ2-7, reads GAGVSQSPSNKVTEKGKDVELRCDPISGHTALYWYRQSLGQGLEFLIYFQGNSAPDKSGLPSDRFSAERTGGSVSTLTIQRTQQEDSAVYLCASSFWGSGQFNEQYFGPGTRLTVT.

The J gene is TRBJ2-1, the V gene TRBV7-2; D possibly corresponds to TRBD2 (6 bases). Trimming took off 3 bases at V and 3 bases at J, with 15 bases between the two ends. Germline CDR1 is SGHTA and CDR2 is FQGNSA. The length of the CDR3 is 16 residues. CDR3 nucleotides: TGTGCCAGCAGCTTTGAGGGGCGGGGACTCTACAATGAGCAGTTCTTC. This gives the protein CASSFEGRGLYNEQFF.

The chain joins TRBV5-4 to TRBJ1-4; tentatively, D is TRBD1 (5 bases). CDR3 length: 14 residues. V shed 4 bases and J shed 5 bases, with 12 bases lying between them. Germline lookup yields CDR1 SGHNT and CDR2 YYREEE (reference sequence). CDR3 nucleotide sequence: TGTGCCAGCAGCGACGGGACGGGGAATGAAAAACTGTTTTTT. This sequence encodes CASSDGTGNEKLFF. The entire variable domain, with the rest obtained from reference TRBV5-4 and TRBJ1-4, is as follows: ETGVTQSPTHLIKTRGQQVTLRCSSQSGHNTVSWYQQALGQGPQFIFQYYREEENGRGNFPPRFSGLQFPNYSSELNVNALELDDSALYLCASSDGTGNEKLFFGSGTQLSVL.

The chain has TRBV7-3 and TRBJ2-2; the D gene is possibly TRBD1 (6 bases). Trimming stripped 1 base from V and 5 bases from J, with 11 bases between. This CDR3 comprises 15 residues. The germline V gene has CDR1 SGHTA and CDR2 FQGTGA. The CDR3 region is CASSLRGRDTGELFF. The CDR3 nucleotides are TGTGCCAGCAGCTTAAGGGGGCGAGATACCGGGGAGCTGTTTTTT.

This chain connects TRBV28 to TRBJ2-3; 8 nucleotides match TRBD2. Unmatched junction bases numbered 13, after V lost 6 bases and J lost 2 bases. CDR3 size: 17 residues. Germline-derived CDR1 and CDR2 are MDHEN and SYDVKM. The CDR3 DNA follows: TGTGCCAGCAGCTCGTCTCGGCGGGAGGTCTCCACAGATACGCAGTATTTT. It encodes CASSSSRREVSTDTQYF.

The chain uses TRBV29-1 and TRBJ1-5; D not resolved. CDR1 is SQVTM and CDR2 is ANQGSEA in the germline V gene. The V and J ends lost 4 bases and 4 bases respectively, with 8 bases between them. This CDR3 has 12 residues. CDR3 loop: CSVGERNQPQHF. CDR3 nucleotide sequence: TGCAGCGTTGGAGAGCGGAATCAGCCCCAGCATTTT. Filled out from reference TRBV29-1 and TRBJ1-5, the complete variable domain reads SAVISQKPSRDICQRGTSLTIQCQVDSQVTMMFWYRQQPGQSLTLIATANQGSEATYESGFVIDKFPISRPNLTFSTLTVSNMSPEDSSIYLCSVGERNQPQHFGDGTRLSIL.

The chain is built from TRBV4-1 and TRBJ2-2; 8 bases match TRBD2. V dropped 3 bases and J dropped 2; count of bases not matched to a gene: 20. The CDR3 spans 21 residues. Germline CDR1 MGHRA, CDR2 YSYEKL. The DNA of the CDR3 is TGCGCCAGCAGCCACCCGTCCCTAGGCGCGGGGGGAGGCACAAACACCGGGGAGCTGTTTTTT. This codes for CASSHPSLGAGGGTNTGELFF.

CDR3 nucleotide sequence: TGTGCCAGCAGCCCCACCCCCCCGGGGGGCTACACCTTC. Encoded protein: CASSPTPPGGYTF. This chain connects TRBV6-1 to TRBJ1-2; D remains ambiguous. Trimming stripped 6 bases from V and 8 bases from J, with 16 bases between. The CDR3 length is 13 residues. Germline values: CDR1 MNHNS, CDR2 SASEGT.

The chain has TRBV29-1 and TRBJ1-2; D is possibly TRBD1 (5 bases). Germline V CDR1 and CDR2: SQVTM, ANQGSEA. This CDR3 is built from 12 residues. The V end was cut by 6 bases, the J end by 2 bases, with 10 bases between. The CDR3 bases are TGCAGCGTGGGACCGCAAAACTATGGCTACACCTTC. Translating it yields CSVGPQNYGYTF.

This rearrangement joins TRBV7-8 to TRBJ2-5; D not certain. The CDR3 is 12 amino acids. Germline V gene sequence: CDR1 SGHVS, CDR2 FQNEAQ. Between the trimmed V and J ends, which lost 5 bases and 4 bases, there was a span of 8 bases. The CDR3, as DNA: TGTGCCAGCAGCCCACCAGGAGAGACCCAGTACTTC. Its translation: CASSPPGETQYF.

This clone was detected only once. J is TRBJ1-5 and V is TRBV2, with 11 positions matching TRBD1. Germline assignment: CDR1 SNHLY and CDR2 FYNNEI. The CDR3 has 14 amino acids. Unmatched junction bases numbered 6, after V lost 7 bases and J lost 7 bases. As DNA, the CDR3 is TGTGCCAGCATCCAGGACAGGGGGCAACAGCCCCAGCATTTT. Translated, it gives CASIQDRGQQPQHF. The full variable domain, rest sourced from reference TRBV2 and TRBJ1-5, is EPEVTQTPSHQVTQMGQEVILRCVPISNHLYFYWYRQILGQKVEFLVSFYNNEISEKSEIFDDQFSVERPDGSNFTLKIRSTKLEDSAMYFCASIQDRGQQPQHFGDGTRLSIL.

This chain connects TRBV4-2 to TRBJ1-1, with D uncertain. V was trimmed by 3 bases and J by 0 bases, leaving 8 bases between them. Per germline, CDR1 LGHNA and CDR2 YNFKEQ. This CDR3 comprises 14 residues. The CDR3 DNA is TGTGCCAGCAGCCAGGGATCTCTGAACACTGAAGCTTTCTTT. Translation: CASSQGSLNTEAFF.

The sample holds a few counts of this clone. The V and J genes are TRBV29-1 and TRBJ1-1; possible D gene TRBD1, 6 bases. Germline V lookup: CDR1 SQVTM, CDR2 ANQGSEA. The V and J ends lost 7 bases and 5 bases respectively, with 20 bases between them. The CDR3 has 14 amino acids. The CDR3 protein is CSALRRGTGTEAFF. In DNA, the CDR3 is TGCAGCGCCCTTAGGAGGGGGACCGGGACTGAAGCTTTCTTT.

The genes are TRBV11-2 and TRBJ1-2; 7 bases map to TRBD1. Germline V gene data show CDR1 as SGHAT and CDR2 as FQNNGV. The CDR3 runs 15 residues. The junction had 13 bases not matched to a gene; V was cut back by 5 bases and J by 7 bases. The CDR3: CASSPRQGTGSGYTF. The CDR3 coding sequence is TGTGCCAGCAGCCCCCGACAGGGAACCGGGAGTGGCTACACCTTC.

The rearrangement uses TRBV6-2 or TRBV6-3 and TRBJ1-5; D may be TRBD1 (5 bases). The V end lost 4 bases, the J end lost 9 bases, and 16 bases lay between the germline ends. Germline V gene sequence: CDR1 MNHEY, CDR2 SVGEGT. The CDR3 spans 14 residues. The CDR3 loop is CASSSGGVHGPQHF. CDR3 bases: TGTGCCAGCAGTTCCGGGGGGGTACACGGGCCCCAGCATTTT.

This rearrangement joins TRBV12-3 or TRBV12-4 to TRBJ2-7, with D possibly being TRBD1 (5 bases). CDR3 length: 12 residues. V gave up 5 bases and J gave up 4 bases, with 9 bases separating them. In DNA, the CDR3 is TGTGCCAGCAGTGCACAGGATTACGAGCAGTACTTC. Amino acids: CASSAQDYEQYF.

The chain joins TRBV28 to TRBJ1-4, with D maybe TRBD1 (6 bases). Trimming removed 6 bases from V and 4 bases from J, with 15 bases in between. The CDR3 contains 15 residues. CDR1 and CDR2 (germline): MDHEN, SYDVKM. CDR3 coding DNA: TGTGCCAGCAGCGTCGGACAGCTTCTTAATGAAAAACTGTTTTTT. Translating gives CASSVGQLLNEKLFF.

The chain carries TRBV3-1 (or the pseudogene TRBV3-2) and TRBJ1-2; a possible D gene is TRBD1 (6 bases). This CDR3 comprises 13 residues. Trimming pared 7 bases from V and 2 bases from J, leaving 11 bases between. Germline-derived CDR1 and CDR2 are LGHDT and YNNKEL (reference sequence). DNA for the CDR3: TGTGCCAGCAACCCCGGACAGAACTATGGCTACACCTTC. Translated: CASNPGQNYGYTF.

This chain connects TRBV5-8 to TRBJ1-2; no definite D call. The CDR3 is made up of 17 amino acids. Trimming stripped 0 bases from V and 2 bases from J, with 17 bases between. Germline CDR1 reads SGHTS; CDR2 reads YDEGEE. DNA of the CDR3: TGTGCCAGCAGCTTGGGGCTCCTCATCAGGCCGAACTATGGCTACACCTTC. Residues: CASSLGLLIRPNYGYTF.

This clone was seen just once. The chain combines TRBV28 with TRBJ2-5; 9 bases align to TRBD2. This CDR3 contains 15 residues. J gave up 5 bases and V 2 bases, and 6 bases lay outside the gene matches. Germline CDR1 is MDHEN and CDR2 is SYDVKM. Written as DNA, the CDR3 is TGTGCCAGCAGTTTACGGCTAGCGGGAATGGAGACCCAGTACTTC. Amino acids: CASSLRLAGMETQYF. Looking up the rest from reference TRBV28 and TRBJ2-5 gives the full variable domain: DVKVTQSSRYLVKRTGEKVFLECVQDMDHENMFWYRQDPGLGLRLIYFSYDVKMKEKGDIPEGYSVSREKKERFSLILESASTNQTSMYLCASSLRLAGMETQYFGPGTRLLVL.

The genes are TRBV27 and TRBJ2-1, with D unclear. V was shortened by 3 bases and J by 5 bases, with 11 bases between the two germline ends. There are 14 residues in the CDR3. Germline V gives CDR1 MNHEY, CDR2 SMNVEV (reference sequence). This chain's CDR3 is CASSFFVGNNEQFF. In DNA form, the CDR3 reads TGTGCCAGCAGTTTTTTTGTGGGGAACAATGAGCAGTTCTTC.

V gene TRBV12-5 combines with J gene TRBJ1-1; no clear D gene. The CDR3 extends over 12 amino acids. The germline V gene has CDR1 LGHNT and CDR2 FRNRAP. V was shortened by 2 bases and J by 6 bases, with 7 bases between the two germline ends. CDR3 bases: TGTGCTAGTGGTTTGTCTACGGCTGAAGCTTTCTTT. Protein sequence: CASGLSTAEAFF.

This clone was picked up one time. The chain has TRBV6-2 or TRBV6-3 and TRBJ1-6, with D uncertain. Germline CDR1 reads MNHEY; CDR2 reads SVGEGT. The V gene lost 3 bases and the J gene lost 7 bases, with 4 bases spanning the gap. This CDR3 contains 12 residues. CDR3 residues: CASSYLNSPLHF. CDR3 coding DNA: TGTGCCAGCAGTTATCTCAATTCACCCCTCCACTTT.

V and J are TRBV9 and TRBJ1-6; D call uncertain. V was cut by 3 bases and J by 2 bases, with 12 bases left in between. The length of the CDR3 is 16 residues. The germline V gene encodes CDR1 SGDLS and CDR2 YYNGEE. CDR3 bases: TGTGCCAGCAGCGAGTTATCCGGGCCCTATAATTCACCCCTCCACTTT. This sequence encodes CASSELSGPYNSPLHF.

V and J are TRBV7-2 and TRBJ2-1, with D hard to call. The V and J ends lost 2 bases and 4 bases respectively, with 6 bases between them. This CDR3 is built from 13 residues. Germline lookup yields CDR1 SGHTA and CDR2 FQGNSA. CDR3 region: CASSLSPYNEQFF. CDR3 nucleotides: TGTGCCAGCAGCTTAAGCCCGTACAATGAGCAGTTCTTC.